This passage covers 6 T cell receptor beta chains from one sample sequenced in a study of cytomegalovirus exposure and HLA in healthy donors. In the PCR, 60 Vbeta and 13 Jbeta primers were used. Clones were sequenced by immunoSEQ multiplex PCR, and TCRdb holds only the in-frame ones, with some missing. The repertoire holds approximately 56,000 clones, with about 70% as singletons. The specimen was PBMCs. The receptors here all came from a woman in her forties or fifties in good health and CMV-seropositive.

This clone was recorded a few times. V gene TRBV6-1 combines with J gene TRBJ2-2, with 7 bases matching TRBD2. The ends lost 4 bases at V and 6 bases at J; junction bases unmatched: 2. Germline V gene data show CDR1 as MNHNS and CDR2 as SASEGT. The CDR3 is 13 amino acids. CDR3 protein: CASSVGGSGELFF. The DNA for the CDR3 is TGTGCCAGCAGTGTCGGGGGGTCCGGGGAGCTGTTTTTT.

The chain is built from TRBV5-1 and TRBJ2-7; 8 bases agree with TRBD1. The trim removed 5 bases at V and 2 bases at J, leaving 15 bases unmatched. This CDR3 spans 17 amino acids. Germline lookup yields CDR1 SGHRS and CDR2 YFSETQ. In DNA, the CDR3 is TGCGCCAGCAGAGTGACCCTACAAGGGACAGGTGCCTACGAGCAGTACTTC. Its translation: CASRVTLQGTGAYEQYF.

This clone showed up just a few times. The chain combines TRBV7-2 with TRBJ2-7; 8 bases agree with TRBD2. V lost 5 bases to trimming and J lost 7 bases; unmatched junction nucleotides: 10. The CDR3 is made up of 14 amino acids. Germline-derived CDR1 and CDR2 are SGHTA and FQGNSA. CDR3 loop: CASSPIAGLVEQYF. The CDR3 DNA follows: TGTGCCAGCAGCCCAATAGCGGGACTAGTTGAGCAGTACTTC. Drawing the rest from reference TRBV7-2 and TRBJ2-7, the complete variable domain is GAGVSQSPSNKVTEKGKDVELRCDPISGHTALYWYRQSLGQGLEFLIYFQGNSAPDKSGLPSDRFSAERTGGSVSTLTIQRTQQEDSAVYLCASSPIAGLVEQYFGPGTRLTVT.

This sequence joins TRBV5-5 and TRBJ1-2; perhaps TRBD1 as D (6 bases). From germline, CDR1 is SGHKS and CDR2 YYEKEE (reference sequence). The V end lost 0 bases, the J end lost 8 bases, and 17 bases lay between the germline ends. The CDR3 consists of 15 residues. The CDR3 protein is CASSLVASGARGYTF. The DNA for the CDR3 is TGTGCCAGCAGCTTGGTGGCCTCAGGGGCTCGGGGCTACACCTTC.

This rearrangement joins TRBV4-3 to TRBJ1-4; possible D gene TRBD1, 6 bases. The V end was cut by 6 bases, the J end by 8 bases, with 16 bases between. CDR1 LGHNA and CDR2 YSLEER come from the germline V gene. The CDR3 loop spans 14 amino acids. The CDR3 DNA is TGCGCCAGCAGTCGACAGGCTTCGGGGGAAAAACTGTTTTTT. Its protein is CASSRQASGEKLFF.

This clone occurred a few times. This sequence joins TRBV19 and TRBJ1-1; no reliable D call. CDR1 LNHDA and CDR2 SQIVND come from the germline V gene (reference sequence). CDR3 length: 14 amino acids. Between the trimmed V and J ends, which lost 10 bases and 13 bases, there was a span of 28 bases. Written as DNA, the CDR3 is TGTGCCACCACAAACTTGGTCCGGCGGGCTTACGTTTTCTTT. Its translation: CATTNLVRRAYVFF.